Listed below are T cell receptor beta chains from one sample, sequenced in a study of T cells in Graves' hyperthyroidism and ophthalmopathy. One entry per CDR3 protein results from TCRdb running MiXCR on the multiplex PCR reads. Here the sample spans about 180,000 distinct CDR3 sequences, about a sixth being singletons. The sample comprised blood. These receptors were collected from a woman between 45 and 60 years old with Graves' hyperthyroidism. CDR3s include the opening cysteine and the closing phenylalanine or tryptophan. The D gene is left open where the match is weak. The size entry is marked missing in some rows and otherwise reads once, few, many or a size class.

TRBD1,many,TRBJ1-5,TRBV6-1,CASGAITGVNQPQHF,TGTGCCAGCGGGGCAATCACAGGGGTTAATCAGCCCCAGCATTTT
TRBD1,-,TRBJ2-1,TRBV30,CAWTGQGVNEQFF,TGTGCCTGGACAGGACAGGGGGTCAATGAGCAGTTCTTC
TRBD1,once,TRBJ2-1,TRBV10-3,CAISMTGDSSYNEQFF,TGTGCCATCAGTATGACAGGGGATAGCTCCTACAATGAGCAGTTCTTC
-,many,TRBJ1-2,TRBV27,CASSSQDGYTF,TGTGCCAGCAGTTCCCAGGATGGCTACACCTTC
TRBD1,many,TRBJ2-7,TRBV6-5,CASSYHQGAGEQYF,TGTGCCAGCAGTTACCATCAGGGGGCTGGAGAGCAGTACTTC
TRBD1,-,TRBJ2-3,TRBV7-9,CASSQRPRVGDRSTDTQYF,TGTGCCAGCAGCCAACGACCCCGCGTCGGGGACAGAAGCACAGATACGCAGTATTTT
-,-,TRBJ2-1,TRBV2,CASRSGSVGDEQFF,TGTGCCAGCCGGAGTGGGAGTGTGGGGGATGAGCAGTTCTTC
-,many,TRBJ1-5,TRBV20-1,CSARRRGAFFNQPQHF,TGCAGTGCTAGGAGGCGGGGGGCCTTTTTCAATCAGCCCCAGCATTTT
-,few,TRBJ2-7,TRBV5-5,CASSLAPPYEQYF,TGTGCCAGCAGCTTGGCCCCCCCCTACGAGCAGTACTTC
-,few,TRBJ1-2,TRBV4-2,CASSQVYRAGYGYTF,TGTGCCAGCAGCCAGGTTTATCGGGCAGGGTACGGCTACACCTTC
TRBD1,many,TRBJ2-3,TRBV19,CASSIFGTGETDTQYF,TGTGCCAGTAGTATATTTGGGACAGGGGAGACAGATACGCAGTATTTT
-,-,TRBJ2-1,TRBV5-5,CASSSSGPTPYNEQFF,TGTGCCAGCAGTTCATCAGGACCCACCCCTTACAATGAGCAGTTCTTC
TRBD1,many,TRBJ1-1,TRBV7-9,CASRSRGLGTEAFF,TGTGCCAGCAGGTCTAGGGGGCTTGGCACTGAAGCTTTCTTT
-,-,TRBJ1-6,TRBV3-1,CASNSLNSPLHF,TGTGCCAGCAATTCCCTAAATTCACCCCTCCACTTT
-,many,TRBJ1-6,TRBV6-1,CASNHSPGEYNSPLHF,TGTGCCAGCAATCACTCCCCCGGGGAATATAATTCACCCCTCCACTTT
-,many,TRBJ1-3,TRBV19,CASSRGSGNTIYF,TGTGCCAGTAGTCGGGGCTCTGGAAACACCATATATTTT
-,many,TRBJ1-1,TRBV29-1,CSVVRANGNRAFF,TGCAGCGTTGTGCGGGCTAATGGGAATAGGGCTTTCTTT
-,many,TRBJ2-1,TRBV29-1,CSVEVNNEQFF,TGCAGCGTTGAAGTAAACAATGAGCAGTTCTTC
-,-,TRBJ2-1,TRBV18,CASSPQLSQGGNEQFF,TGTGCCAGCTCACCACAGCTCTCACAGGGGGGGAATGAGCAGTTCTTC
-,many,TRBJ2-2,TRBV20-1,CSARDKRRGNTGELFF,TGCAGTGCTAGAGATAAGAGGAGGGGGAACACCGGGGAGCTGTTTTTT
-,many,TRBJ2-2,TRBV6-2/TRBV6-3,CASSYGDAGELFF,TGTGCCAGCAGTTACGGGGATGCCGGGGAGCTGTTTTTT
-,many,TRBJ1-2,TRBV11-2,CASSSLRANYGYTF,TGTGCCAGCAGCTCACTGAGAGCTAACTATGGCTACACCTTC
-,many,TRBJ2-5,TRBV6-6,CASSYEGLQTQYF,TGTGCCAGCAGTTACGAGGGTTTGCAGACCCAGTACTTC
TRBD2,-,TRBJ2-1,TRBV12-3/TRBV12-4,CASSLLTSGANNEQFF,TGTGCCAGCAGCCTTCTGACTAGCGGGGCTAACAATGAGCAGTTCTTC
-,many,TRBJ2-3,TRBV7-9,CASSLGQGYDTQYF,TGTGCCAGCAGCTTGGGTCAGGGCTACGATACGCAGTATTTT
TRBD1,many,TRBJ1-4,TRBV7-8,CASSLRRQGGTTNEKLFF,TGTGCCAGCAGCTTAAGGCGACAGGGAGGCACAACTAATGAAAAACTGTTTTTT
TRBD1,few,TRBJ1-2,TRBV5-1,CASSSGGPAYGYTF,TGCGCCAGCAGCTCAGGGGGCCCCGCTTATGGCTACACCTTC
-,few,TRBJ2-6,TRBV29-1,CSGTESGANVLTF,TGCAGCGGGACGGAGTCTGGGGCCAACGTCCTGACTTTC
TRBD1,-,TRBJ1-5,TRBV6-1,CASSLTGGGNQPQHF,TGTGCCAGCAGTTTGACAGGGGGAGGCAATCAGCCCCAGCATTTT
-,-,TRBJ2-7,TRBV28,CASSGGPRVNYEQYF,TGTGCCAGCAGTGGGGGACCACGGGTGAACTACGAGCAGTACTTC
TRBD2,many,TRBJ2-3,TRBV6-2/TRBV6-3,CASSYLAGEPTDTQYF,TGTGCCAGCAGTTACCTAGCGGGGGAACCCACAGATACGCAGTATTTT
-,many,TRBJ2-7,TRBV2,CASRDSEFLGEQYF,TGTGCCAGCAGAGACAGTGAATTCCTAGGCGAGCAGTACTTC
-,-,TRBJ2-7,TRBV20-1,CSASPRGYEQYF,TGCAGTGCTAGTCCTAGGGGCTACGAGCAGTACTTC
TRBD2,-,TRBJ2-5,TRBV4-1,CASSHPGLAGQETQYF,TGCGCCAGCAGCCATCCCGGACTAGCGGGACAAGAGACCCAGTACTTC
TRBD1,many,TRBJ2-7,TRBV4-1,CASSTLTGGAEQYF,TGCGCCAGCAGCACGCTGACAGGGGGGGCCGAGCAGTACTTC
-,many,TRBJ1-1,TRBV15,CATSRDGRTETFNTEAFF,TGTGCCACCAGCAGAGATGGTAGGACAGAGACCTTCAACACTGAAGCTTTCTTT
-,many,TRBJ1-1,TRBV27,CASSLSGTNTEAFF,TGTGCCAGCAGTTTGTCGGGGACGAACACTGAAGCTTTCTTT
-,many,TRBJ2-1,TRBV18,CASSPDNEQFF,TGTGCCAGCTCACCGGACAATGAGCAGTTCTTC
TRBD1,many,TRBJ1-1,TRBV5-6,CASSTTGGDEAFF,TGTGCCAGCAGCACGACAGGGGGCGATGAAGCTTTCTTT
TRBD2,-,TRBJ2-7,TRBV7-2,CAGGPTSGGTYEQYF,TGTGCCGGCGGCCCCACTAGCGGGGGGACCTACGAGCAGTACTTC
TRBD1,many,TRBJ1-1,TRBV7-9,CASSLDRGQRDTEAFF,TGTGCCAGCAGCCTAGACAGGGGCCAACGGGACACTGAAGCTTTCTTT
-,many,TRBJ1-5,TRBV7-2,CASSLGGGYQQPQHF,TGTGCCAGCAGCTTAGGGGGCGGCTACCAACAGCCCCAGCATTTT
-,many,TRBJ2-1,TRBV7-6,CASSPVGQRGANEQFF,TGTGCCAGCAGCCCCGTGGGACAAAGGGGGGCCAATGAGCAGTTCTTC
-,many,TRBJ1-3,TRBV12-3/TRBV12-4,CASSYSGNTIYF,TGTGCCAGCAGTTACTCTGGAAACACCATATATTTT
-,many,TRBJ1-1,TRBV12-3/TRBV12-4,CASSFKGGVTEAFF,TGTGCCAGCAGTTTTAAGGGGGGGGTCACTGAAGCTTTCTTT
TRBD2,many,TRBJ2-5,TRBV6-1,CASRGGLAQETQYF,TGTGCCAGCAGGGGGGGACTAGCCCAAGAGACCCAGTACTTC
TRBD2,-,TRBJ2-7,TRBV7-6,CASSLEYASGGLPREQYF,TGTGCCAGCAGCTTAGAGTACGCAAGCGGGGGTCTCCCTCGCGAGCAGTACTTC
-,few,TRBJ1-1,TRBV14,CASERHLNTEAFF,TGTGCCAGCGAAAGACATCTGAACACTGAAGCTTTCTTT
TRBD2,many,TRBJ2-3,TRBV20-1,CSAGITGGRGDTQYF,TGCAGTGCTGGAATCACGGGGGGGCGAGGAGATACGCAGTATTTT
-,-,TRBJ2-7,TRBV5-1,CASSARAGKNEQYF,TGCGCCAGCAGCGCCCGGGCAGGGAAGAACGAGCAGTACTTC
-,many,TRBJ2-5,TRBV20-1,CSSQGDFQETQYF,TGCAGCTCCCAGGGGGACTTCCAAGAGACCCAGTACTTC
-,many,TRBJ2-3,TRBV7-2,CASSLVGGGADTQYF,TGTGCCAGCAGCTTAGTTGGGGGCGGCGCAGATACGCAGTATTTT